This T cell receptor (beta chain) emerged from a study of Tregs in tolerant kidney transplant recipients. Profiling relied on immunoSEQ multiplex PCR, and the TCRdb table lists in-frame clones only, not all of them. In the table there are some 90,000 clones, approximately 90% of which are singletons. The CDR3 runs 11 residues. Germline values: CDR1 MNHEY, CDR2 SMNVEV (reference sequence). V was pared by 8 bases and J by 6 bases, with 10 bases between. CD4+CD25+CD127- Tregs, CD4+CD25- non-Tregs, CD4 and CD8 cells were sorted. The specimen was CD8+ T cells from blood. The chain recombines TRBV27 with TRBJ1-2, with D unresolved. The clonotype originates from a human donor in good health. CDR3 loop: CASGRYDGYTF. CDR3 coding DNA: TGTGCCAGCGGGAGGTATGATGGCTACACCTTC.